These 31 T cell receptor beta chains came from one sample sequenced in a study of graft-versus-host responses after intestinal transplantation. No cognate antigen is known for these TCRs. TCRdb's copy holds only in-frame clones and misses some; the assay was immunoSEQ multiplex PCR. Among around 100,000 clones, more than 75% were seen once, and the ten largest hold 0.95%. This sample comprised unstimulated CD4+ T cells sorted from spleen or lymph node cells, obtained before transplant. The receptor source for this set is a human donor who was the organ donor for an intestinal transplant.

The chain employs TRBV5-6 and TRBJ2-2, with D perhaps matching TRBD2 (5 bases). The V and J ends lost 1 base and 1 base respectively, with 14 bases between them. CDR3 length: 17 residues. Per the germline V gene, CDR1 is SGHDT and CDR2 is YYEEEE. The CDR3 DNA is TGTGCCAGCAGCTTGTTCTTTTCGGGGATGAACACCGGGGAGCTGTTTTTT. It codes for CASSLFFSGMNTGELFF.

This sequence joins TRBV10-3 and TRBJ2-1; D gene unclear. V lost 3 bases and J lost 3, with 3 bases in between. The CDR3 has 12 residues. CDR1 is ENHRY, CDR2 SYGVKD, per germline. The CDR3 DNA follows: TGTGCCATCAGTGACAGCTACAATGAGCAGTTCTTC. Protein sequence: CAISDSYNEQFF.

V is TRBV19 and J is TRBJ1-1, with 9 nucleotides matching TRBD1. V lost 7 bases and J lost 4; bases outside the gene matches: 4. The CDR3 is 13 amino acids. Germline V gives CDR1 LNHDA, CDR2 SQIVND (reference sequence). The CDR3 DNA sequence: TGTGCCAGTACCCAGACAGGGGGCACTGAAGCTTTCTTT. Translation gives CASTQTGGTEAFF.

J is TRBJ2-3 and V is TRBV30; D ambiguous. Germline V lookup: CDR1 GTSNPN, CDR2 SVGIG (reference sequence). The CDR3 totals 8 residues. The CDR3 DNA is TGTGCAGCAGATACGCAGTATTTT. It encodes CAADTQYF.

This chain links TRBV20-1 with TRBJ2-7; tentative D call: TRBD1 (5 bases). V lost 2 bases and J lost 4, with 6 bases in between. CDR3 length: 11 residues. The germline CDR1 and CDR2 sequences are DFQATT and SNEGSKA (reference sequence). CDR3 region: CSARSGYEQYF. CDR3 nucleotides: TGCAGTGCTAGATCAGGGTACGAGCAGTACTTC.

The V and J genes are TRBV27 and TRBJ1-1; 7 positions match TRBD1. The CDR3 contains 16 residues. J was trimmed by 6 bases and V by 5 bases; bases with no gene match: 15. Germline V gene data show CDR1 as MNHEY and CDR2 as SMNVEV (reference sequence). CDR3: CASSPNRGTAVPEAFF. Written as DNA, the CDR3 is TGTGCCAGCAGTCCCAACAGGGGAACGGCGGTCCCTGAAGCTTTCTTT.

The chain is built from TRBV5-1 and TRBJ2-7; weak D call: TRBD1 (5 bases). Germline V lookup: CDR1 SGHRS, CDR2 YFSETQ. This CDR3 is 14 amino acids long. V lost 1 base to trimming and J lost 5 bases, with 13 bases between them. The CDR3 nucleotides are TGCGCCAGCAGCTTGATCCCCAGGGCTGACGAGCAGTACTTC. Translating gives CASSLIPRADEQYF. Full variable domain (missing parts from reference TRBV5-1 and TRBJ2-7): KAGVTQTPRYLIKTRGQQVTLSCSPISGHRSVSWYQQTPGQGLQFLFEYFSETQRNKGNFPGRFSGRQFSNSRSEMNVSTLELGDSALYLCASSLIPRADEQYFGPGTRLTVT.

This chain connects TRBV7-2 to TRBJ2-3, with TRBD2 matching 12 bases. The junction had 7 bases not matched to a gene; V was cut back by 2 bases and J by 4 bases. CDR1 SGHTA and CDR2 FQGNSA come from the germline V gene. This CDR3 is built from 17 residues. The CDR3 loop is CASSLRLAGVGPDTQYF. In DNA form, the CDR3 reads TGTGCCAGCAGCTTACGACTAGCGGGGGTCGGTCCAGATACGCAGTATTTT.

The CDR3 DNA sequence: TGTGCCAGCAGTGTCCTAGCGGGGGGTTACGAGCAGTACTTC. This gives the protein CASSVLAGGYEQYF. This chain connects TRBV2 to TRBJ2-7, with 11 bases that match TRBD2. With 4 bases clipped from V and 4 bases from J, the junction kept 3 bases outside the gene matches. CDR1 SNHLY and CDR2 FYNNEI come from the germline V gene. The CDR3 has 14 residues.

The chain recombines TRBV5-4 with TRBJ2-2, with 8 bases fitting TRBD1. The CDR3 is made up of 16 amino acids. V was pared by 2 bases and J by 1 base, with 4 bases of the junction left unmatched. Per germline, CDR1 SGHNT and CDR2 YYREEE (reference sequence). Here the CDR3 DNA reads TGTGCCAGCAGCTTCCCGGGACAGGAGAACACCGGGGAGCTGTTTTTT. Protein product: CASSFPGQENTGELFF.

The rearrangement joins TRBV5-1 to TRBJ2-3, with D tentatively TRBD1 (5 bases). Between the trimmed V and J ends, which lost 0 bases and 6 bases, there was a span of 11 bases. This CDR3 is built from 14 residues. Germline V gene lookup returns CDR1 SGHRS and CDR2 YFSETQ. The CDR3 region is CASSLVGPGDTQYF. The CDR3 DNA reads TGCGCCAGCAGCTTGGTGGGGCCTGGGGATACGCAGTATTTT. The variable domain in full, completed from reference TRBV5-1 and TRBJ2-3, reads KAGVTQTPRYLIKTRGQQVTLSCSPISGHRSVSWYQQTPGQGLQFLFEYFSETQRNKGNFPGRFSGRQFSNSRSEMNVSTLELGDSALYLCASSLVGPGDTQYFGPGTRLTVL.

The chain links TRBV18 to TRBJ2-3; D is ambiguous. The germline V and J ends were trimmed by 0 bases and 3 bases, with 7 bases remaining between them. This CDR3 is built from 14 residues. Germline CDR1 reads KGHSH; CDR2 reads LQKENI. The CDR3 loop reads CASSPPSSTDTQYF. DNA for the CDR3: TGTGCCAGCTCACCACCCTCTTCAACAGATACGCAGTATTTT.

The chain carries TRBV4-2 and TRBJ2-2, with D unresolved. CDR3 length: 14 amino acids. The V end lost 0 bases, the J end lost 1 base, and 3 bases lay between the germline ends. Germline V lookup: CDR1 LGHNA, CDR2 YNFKEQ. The CDR3: CASSQDGNTGELFF. CDR3 in DNA: TGTGCCAGCAGCCAAGATGGGAACACCGGGGAGCTGTTTTTT.

The V and J genes are TRBV7-9 and TRBJ2-7; D may be TRBD1 (5 bases). Germline CDR1 and CDR2: SEHNR and FQNEAQ (reference sequence). This CDR3 is built from 14 residues. The germline V and J ends were trimmed by 4 bases and 2 bases, with 12 bases remaining between them. The CDR3 nucleotides are TGTGCCAGCAGCTCGTGGGGCAGTACCTACGAGCAGTACTTC. Amino acid sequence: CASSSWGSTYEQYF.

The chain joins TRBV18 to TRBJ1-2; 9 nucleotides agree with TRBD1. This CDR3 is built from 17 residues. After removal of 2 bases from V and 4 bases from J, the junction contained 11 bases not matched to a gene. The V gene's germline CDR1 is KGHSH and CDR2 LQKENI. DNA of the CDR3: TGTGCCAGCTCACCAGTTCCTACGGGACAGGGATTCTATGGCTACACCTTC. Encoded protein: CASSPVPTGQGFYGYTF.

The chain couples TRBV19 to TRBJ2-3; 9 nucleotides agree with TRBD2. CDR3 length equals 15 residues. With V trimmed by 1 base and J by 7 bases, 6 bases remained unmatched. Germline lookup yields CDR1 LNHDA and CDR2 SQIVND (reference sequence). The CDR3 sequence: CASSIVAGADNTQYF. In DNA form, the CDR3 reads TGTGCCAGTAGTATAGTAGCGGGGGCCGATAATACGCAGTATTTT.

The V call is TRBV11-1, the J call TRBJ2-5, with D perhaps TRBD2 (7 bases). Between the trimmed V and J ends, which lost 3 bases and 4 bases, there was a span of 15 bases. There are 15 residues in the CDR3. The germline CDR1 and CDR2 sequences are SGHAT and FQDESV (reference sequence). The CDR3 reads CASSLEGGMVETQYF. CDR3 coding DNA: TGTGCCAGCAGCTTGGAGGGGGGGATGGTAGAGACCCAGTACTTC.

V gene TRBV2 combines with J gene TRBJ2-1; 10 nucleotides match TRBD2. This CDR3 comprises 14 residues. The germline CDR1 and CDR2 sequences are SNHLY and FYNNEI. Unmatched junction bases numbered 5, after V lost 5 bases and J lost 7 bases. The CDR3: CASSQREGGNEQFF. CDR3 coding DNA: TGTGCCAGCAGTCAGCGGGAGGGTGGGAATGAGCAGTTCTTC.

The rearrangement links TRBV9 to TRBJ1-3; D is unclear. V gave up 4 bases and J gave up 0 bases, with 14 bases separating them. The CDR3 totals 16 residues. CDR1 is SGDLS, CDR2 YYNGEE, per germline. The CDR3 bases are TGTGCCAGCAGCCCCACGGAGGTATACTCTGGAAACACCATATATTTT. Its translation: CASSPTEVYSGNTIYF.

On this clone itself: The junction departs from the called germline gene at one end, perhaps through a read error. V usage is TRBV2 and J usage is TRBJ2-4, with TRBD2 matching over 8 bases. CDR3 size: 13 residues. Germline V gene data show CDR1 as SNHLY and CDR2 as FYNNEI. The CDR3 DNA reads as TGTGCCAGCAGTCAAGCGGGGGTGAACATTCAGTACTTC. As protein: CASSQAGVNIQYF.

A single count supports this clone. The chain recombines TRBV27 with TRBJ2-2, with a possible D match to TRBD2 (6 bases). Germline CDR1 is MNHEY and CDR2 is SMNVEV (reference sequence). V lost 2 bases and J lost 3, with 10 bases in between. This CDR3 is 15 amino acids long. CDR3 residues: CASSLASGYTGELFF. The CDR3 DNA sequence: TGTGCCAGCAGTTTAGCCAGCGGGTACACCGGGGAGCTGTTTTTT.

The V gene is TRBV5-6, the J gene TRBJ2-4; D uncertain. This CDR3 contains 12 residues. V was shortened by 4 bases and J by 5 bases, with 7 bases between the two germline ends. In germline, CDR1 is SGHDT, CDR2 YYEEEE. CDR3 DNA: TGTGCCAGCAGCCCTGGACAAAACATTCAGTACTTC. It yields the protein CASSPGQNIQYF.

V and J are TRBV18 and TRBJ2-4; the D gene is possibly TRBD2 (6 bases). V dropped 0 bases and J dropped 8 bases, with 11 bases sitting between them. The CDR3 is 14 residues long. The germline CDR1 and CDR2 sequences are KGHSH and LQKENI. This CDR3 is CASSPPIPGDIQYF. The CDR3 DNA reads as TGTGCCAGCTCACCACCAATCCCGGGGGACATTCAGTACTTC.

V usage is TRBV28 and J usage is TRBJ2-7; perhaps D is TRBD1 or TRBD2 (8 bases each). Germline lookup yields CDR1 MDHEN and CDR2 SYDVKM. Trimming pared 10 bases from V and 2 bases from J, leaving 21 bases between. This CDR3 has 15 residues. CDR3 protein: CATDRGLGNAYEQYF. Here the CDR3 DNA reads TGTGCCACCGACAGGGGACTAGGAAACGCCTACGAGCAGTACTTC.

The chain couples TRBV6-1 to TRBJ2-2, with D possibly being TRBD1 or TRBD2 (5 bases each). Germline loops: CDR1 MNHNS, CDR2 SASEGT. The CDR3 loop spans 15 amino acids. The V and J ends lost 3 bases and 3 bases respectively, with 11 bases between them. The DNA of the CDR3 is TGTGCCAGCAGTGATGGGACGGGGTACACCGGGGAGCTGTTTTTT. Its protein is CASSDGTGYTGELFF.

V is TRBV5-6 and J is TRBJ2-1; TRBD1 agrees at 8 bases. The CDR3 spans 15 residues. Germline-derived CDR1 and CDR2 are SGHDT and YYEEEE. J gave up 8 bases and V 4 bases, and 11 bases lay outside the gene matches. Here the CDR3 reads CASSLFDRGSYEQFF. CDR3 DNA sequence: TGTGCCAGCAGCCTCTTCGACAGGGGATCTTATGAGCAGTTCTTC.

This chain connects TRBV10-3 to TRBJ2-7; TRBD1 is a possible D gene (6 bases). Trimming removed 4 bases from V and 4 bases from J, with 14 bases in between. Germline-derived CDR1 and CDR2 are ENHRY and SYGVKD. The CDR3 has 14 amino acids. The CDR3 DNA is TGTGCCATCAGTGCTGACAGGACGGGATACGAGCAGTACTTC. This sequence encodes CAISADRTGYEQYF.

J is TRBJ1-4 and V is TRBV2; 8 bases line up with TRBD1. The germline gives CDR1 SNHLY, CDR2 FYNNEI. V gave up 7 bases and J gave up 7 bases; unmatched junction bases: 20. The CDR3 consists of 18 residues. The CDR3 DNA is TGTGCCAGCATTCGGTGGAAGGACAGGGTATTACAGGGTGAAAAACTGTTTTTT. Translation gives CASIRWKDRVLQGEKLFF.

CDR3 nucleotides: TGTGCCAGCAGCCCCGGCCGGGGGAGCAAAAACATTCAGTACTTC. Protein: CASSPGRGSKNIQYF. This sequence joins TRBV5-6 and TRBJ2-4; possible D gene TRBD2, 6 bases. V lost 4 bases, J lost 3 bases, and 14 bases lay in between. The length of the CDR3 is 15 residues. Germline assignment: CDR1 SGHDT and CDR2 YYEEEE.

The chain uses TRBV5-5 and TRBJ1-1; D ambiguous. This CDR3 spans 14 amino acids. The ends were cut back, 1 base at V and 5 bases at J, with 12 bases in the middle. CDR1 is SGHKS and CDR2 is YYEKEE in the germline V gene (reference sequence). The CDR3 sequence is CASSLLPGGTEAFF. The DNA for the CDR3 is TGTGCCAGCAGCTTGCTCCCGGGAGGAACTGAAGCTTTCTTT.

The chain couples TRBV4-1 to TRBJ2-7, with D perhaps matching TRBD2 (5 bases). Looked up from germline, CDR1 is MGHRA and CDR2 is YSYEKL. The CDR3 consists of 13 residues. Trimming took 4 bases from V and 5 from J, leaving 12 bases between them. The CDR3 nucleotides read TGCGCCAGCAGCCGGACTTCCACCGACGAGCAGTACTTC. Translated, it gives CASSRTSTDEQYF.